Shown below are 29 T cell receptor beta chains from a single sample sequenced in a study of blood T cell repertoires in COVID-19. Measured with immunoSEQ multiplex PCR; TCRdb has only the in-frame clones, and not every one. The sample yields just under 60,000 clones, 88% seen once. The sequenced material came from peripheral blood. Receptor source: a man between 60 and 75 years old with acute or convalescent COVID-19.

The gene calls are TRBV28 and TRBJ2-7; 9 bases are a match to TRBD1. Germline CDR1 and CDR2: MDHEN and SYDVKM. With V trimmed by 5 bases and J by 4 bases, 12 bases remained unmatched. The CDR3 length is 16 residues. CDR3 residues: CASSPSTGGKPYEQYF. The CDR3 nucleotides are TGTGCCAGCAGTCCTTCCACAGGGGGCAAGCCTTACGAGCAGTACTTC. Based on the CDR3 plus reference TRBV28 and TRBJ2-7, the full variable domain is DVKVTQSSRYLVKRTGEKVFLECVQDMDHENMFWYRQDPGLGLRLIYFSYDVKMKEKGDIPEGYSVSREKKERFSLILESASTNQTSMYLCASSPSTGGKPYEQYFGPGTRLTVT.

V is TRBV19 and J is TRBJ2-7, with 11 bases fitting TRBD1. With V trimmed by 4 bases and J by 5 bases, 7 bases remained unmatched. The CDR3 contains 15 residues. Germline CDR1 reads LNHDA; CDR2 reads SQIVND (reference sequence). The CDR3: CASSNRTGGANEQYF. Here the CDR3 DNA reads TGTGCCAGTAGTAACCGGACAGGGGGCGCGAACGAGCAGTACTTC.

This clone is a singleton in its sample. The chain uses TRBV28 and TRBJ2-7; maybe TRBD1 (6 bases). This CDR3 has 15 amino acids. Deletions cut 2 bases from V and 3 bases from J, with 14 bases between. Germline CDR1 reads MDHEN; CDR2 reads SYDVKM. CDR3 nucleotide sequence: TGTGCCAGCAGTTTACGAGACAGGACCCTCTACGAGCAGTACTTC. It codes for CASSLRDRTLYEQYF.

V gene TRBV20-1 combines with J gene TRBJ1-3; D gene ambiguous. This CDR3 is 11 amino acids long. V was shortened by 6 bases and J by 5 bases, with 8 bases between the two germline ends. The V gene's germline CDR1 is DFQATT and CDR2 SNEGSKA (reference sequence). CDR3 DNA: TGCAGTGCAACACAGCGAAACACCATATATTTT. This codes for CSATQRNTIYF.

The V call is TRBV28, the J call TRBJ1-3, with a weak D call TRBD1 (6 bases). This CDR3 contains 16 residues. Trimming shortened V by 5 bases and J by 0 bases, and 14 bases separated the two germline ends. Germline V gene lookup returns CDR1 MDHEN and CDR2 SYDVKM. CDR3 sequence reads: CASSTSRGPSGNTIYF. CDR3 nucleotide sequence: TGTGCCAGCAGTACCTCCAGGGGCCCCTCTGGAAACACCATATATTTT. Using reference TRBV28 and TRBJ1-3 for the parts outside the CDR3, the full variable domain is DVKVTQSSRYLVKRTGEKVFLECVQDMDHENMFWYRQDPGLGLRLIYFSYDVKMKEKGDIPEGYSVSREKKERFSLILESASTNQTSMYLCASSTSRGPSGNTIYFGEGSWLTVV.

The chain links TRBV18 to TRBJ2-2; the match to TRBD1 covers 9 bases. With 4 bases clipped from V and 3 bases from J, the junction kept 6 bases outside the gene matches. The CDR3 is 16 amino acids. CDR1 KGHSH and CDR2 LQKENI come from the germline V gene. CDR3 in DNA: TGTGCCAGCTCACGAGGGACAGGGAGAGACACCGGGGAGCTGTTTTTT. Amino acids: CASSRGTGRDTGELFF.

The V call is TRBV2, the J call TRBJ1-5; the D gene is possibly TRBD1 (6 bases). CDR1 SNHLY and CDR2 FYNNEI come from the germline V gene. This CDR3 spans 13 amino acids. With 6 bases removed from V and 5 bases from J, the gap between germline ends came to 11 bases. The CDR3 loop reads CASRQGTYQPQHF. DNA for the CDR3: TGTGCCAGCAGGCAGGGGACCTATCAGCCCCAGCATTTT.

The V and J genes are TRBV4-2 and TRBJ2-7, with D uncertain. Deletions cut 4 bases from V and 0 bases from J, with 7 bases between. Looked up from germline, CDR1 is LGHNA and CDR2 is YNFKEQ. This CDR3 has 13 residues. This chain's CDR3 is CASSPAGSYEQYF. In nucleotides, the CDR3 is TGTGCCAGCAGCCCAGCAGGCTCCTACGAGCAGTACTTC.

The chain has TRBV29-1 and TRBJ1-2, with 8 positions matching TRBD1. Trimming removed 7 bases from V and 5 bases from J; junction bases left unmatched: 9. Germline CDR1 and CDR2: SQVTM and ANQGSEA. CDR3 length: 13 residues. The CDR3 DNA follows: TGCAGCGGCGGGGCAGGGGGCGTTTATGGCTACACCTTC. Its protein product is CSGGAGGVYGYTF. The entire variable domain, with the rest obtained from reference TRBV29-1 and TRBJ1-2, is as follows: SAVISQKPSRDICQRGTSLTIQCQVDSQVTMMFWYRQQPGQSLTLIATANQGSEATYESGFVIDKFPISRPNLTFSTLTVSNMSPEDSSIYLCSGGAGGVYGYTFGSGTRLTVV.

This chain uses TRBV21-1 with TRBJ1-5; the listed D gene, TRBD1, was not tested against the DNA. TRBV21-1 constitutes a pseudogene. This CDR3 has 17 amino acids. The CDR3 bases are TGTGCCAGCAGCAAAGGCTGGGGGCATTATGACCTCCTCCCCCAGCATTTT. Encoded protein: CASSKGWGHYDLLPQHF.

The chain is built from TRBV28 and TRBJ1-2; D is uncertain. Germline V gives CDR1 MDHEN, CDR2 SYDVKM. The CDR3 has 13 residues. The V gene lost 5 bases and the J gene lost 3 bases, with 10 bases spanning the gap. CDR3 DNA sequence: TGTGCCAGCAGTCCCAGCACAGACTATGGCTACACCTTC. It is translated as CASSPSTDYGYTF.

The chain has TRBV5-1 and TRBJ1-1; D not resolved. V lost 3 bases, J lost 4 bases, and 13 bases lay in between. Per germline, CDR1 SGHRS and CDR2 YFSETQ. The CDR3 consists of 14 residues. As DNA, the CDR3 is TGCGCCAGCAGCTCGGGAGGGCTAGGCACTGAAGCTTTCTTT. It specifies CASSSGGLGTEAFF. Complete variable domain (other parts from reference TRBV5-1 and TRBJ1-1): KAGVTQTPRYLIKTRGQQVTLSCSPISGHRSVSWYQQTPGQGLQFLFEYFSETQRNKGNFPGRFSGRQFSNSRSEMNVSTLELGDSALYLCASSSGGLGTEAFFGQGTRLTVV.

The chain links TRBV5-1 to TRBJ2-5; TRBD2 matches 7 bases. The trim removed 4 bases at V and 4 bases at J, leaving 7 bases unmatched. The germline V gene encodes CDR1 SGHRS and CDR2 YFSETQ. The CDR3 totals 14 residues. The CDR3 region has the DNA TGCGCCAGCAGCGCGCGGGAGAGGGGAGAGACCCAGTACTTC. This translates into CASSARERGETQYF.

V is TRBV29-1 and J is TRBJ1-1, with TRBD1 identical over 7 bases. The CDR3 is 14 residues long. Per the germline V gene, CDR1 is SQVTM and CDR2 is ANQGSEA. V trimming: 8 bases; J trimming: 4 bases; junction bases outside the gene matches: 13. CDR3 DNA: TGCAGCTCGACAGGGACGGGTGGGAGCACTGAAGCTTTCTTT. This translates into CSSTGTGGSTEAFF.

The V gene is TRBV28, the J gene TRBJ1-1; TRBD1 matches 7 bases. There are 16 residues in the CDR3. CDR1 and CDR2 from the germline V gene are MDHEN and SYDVKM. V trimming: 2 bases; J trimming: 4 bases; junction bases outside the gene matches: 10. CDR3 nucleotide sequence: TGTGCCAGCAGTTTACGCCAGGGGGTGATAGGCACTGAAGCTTTCTTT. Translation: CASSLRQGVIGTEAFF.

This rearrangement joins TRBV7-8 to TRBJ1-3; D gene ambiguous. V gave up 2 bases and J gave up 0 bases, with 5 bases separating them. The germline CDR1 and CDR2 sequences are SGHVS and FQNEAQ. This CDR3 spans 14 amino acids. CDR3: CASSLQFSGNTIYF. In DNA form, the CDR3 reads TGTGCCAGCAGCTTACAGTTCTCTGGAAACACCATATATTTT.

This chain uses TRBV28 with TRBJ2-7; the D is unclear. Germline loops: CDR1 MDHEN, CDR2 SYDVKM. The CDR3 is 15 residues long. V dropped 7 bases and J dropped 0 bases, with 16 bases sitting between them. The CDR3 loop reads CASKVNRVYSYEQYF. DNA for the CDR3: TGTGCCAGCAAAGTTAACCGGGTCTACTCCTACGAGCAGTACTTC.

The V call is TRBV15, the J call TRBJ1-1, with 9 bases that match TRBD1. The germline CDR1 and CDR2 sequences are LNHNV and YYDKDF (reference sequence). The CDR3 length is 16 residues. The V segment lost 6 bases and the J segment 4 bases; nucleotides outside the gene matches: 12. CDR3 protein: CATRKPGQGFGTEAFF. The CDR3 nucleotides read TGTGCCACCAGAAAGCCGGGACAGGGATTTGGCACTGAAGCTTTCTTT.

This clone has a single count. The gene calls are TRBV5-4 and TRBJ2-6; a possible D gene is TRBD2 (6 bases). The CDR3 consists of 15 residues. Germline V gives CDR1 SGHNT, CDR2 YYREEE (reference sequence). Trimming left V 4 bases short and J 0 bases short, with 8 bases between. For the CDR3, the DNA is TGTGCCAGCAGCCGGGAGAGCTCTGGGGCCAACGTCCTGACTTTC. This encodes CASSRESSGANVLTF.

This clone showed up just once. The chain joins TRBV5-1 to TRBJ2-5; 7 nucleotides agree with TRBD1. Per the germline V gene, CDR1 is SGHRS and CDR2 is YFSETQ. V shed 4 bases, J shed 2 bases, and the junction held 8 bases outside the gene matches. The CDR3 is 15 amino acids. The CDR3 loop is CASSLTRQGQETQYF. The CDR3, as DNA: TGCGCCAGCAGCCTCACCCGACAGGGTCAAGAGACCCAGTACTTC.

The rearrangement uses TRBV25-1 and TRBJ2-7, with 7 bases fitting TRBD2. After removal of 7 bases from V and 5 bases from J, the junction contained 8 bases not matched to a gene. The CDR3 contains 13 residues. CDR1 and CDR2 (germline): MGHDK, SYGVNS. For the CDR3, the DNA is TGTGCCAGCACTGGGTGGGGGGGAGACGAGCAGTACTTC. Translating it yields CASTGWGGDEQYF.

The genes are TRBV27 and TRBJ1-2, with TRBD1 matching over 7 bases. Trimming cost V 7 bases and J 7 bases; bases outside gene matches: 15. Per germline, CDR1 MNHEY and CDR2 SMNVEV (reference sequence). The CDR3 consists of 15 residues. CDR3 region: CASNQGGPGIGGYTF. The CDR3 coding sequence is TGTGCCAGCAACCAGGGGGGTCCCGGAATTGGTGGCTACACCTTC.

V and J are TRBV28 and TRBJ1-5; no clear D gene. This CDR3 has 15 amino acids. Trimming took off 7 bases at V and 8 bases at J, with 21 bases between the two ends. Germline CDR1 MDHEN, CDR2 SYDVKM. Here the CDR3 reads CASNEFRLGWEPQHF. CDR3 DNA sequence: TGTGCCAGCAATGAGTTTCGGTTGGGCTGGGAGCCCCAGCATTTT.

The chain combines TRBV4-2 with TRBJ2-5; 12 bases are a match to TRBD2. V shed 3 bases, J shed 5 bases, and the junction held 10 bases outside the gene matches. Germline CDR1 is LGHNA and CDR2 is YNFKEQ. The CDR3 contains 17 residues. The DNA for the CDR3 is TGTGCCAGCAGCCAGGAGACTAGCGGGAGAACAAGGGAGACCCAGTACTTC. Protein sequence: CASSQETSGRTRETQYF.

The chain is built from TRBV19 and TRBJ2-5; 9 nucleotides line up with TRBD1. V shed 3 bases, J shed 3 bases, and the junction held 5 bases outside the gene matches. This CDR3 has 15 amino acids. Per germline, CDR1 LNHDA and CDR2 SQIVND (reference sequence). The CDR3 DNA sequence: TGTGCCAGTAGTATCCCGGGACAGGGAAAAGAGACCCAGTACTTC. It yields the protein CASSIPGQGKETQYF.

This chain links TRBV7-2 with TRBJ2-1; 9 nucleotides align to TRBD2. Trimming at V came to 8 bases and at J to 0 bases, leaving 5 bases not matched to a gene. The CDR3 length is 15 residues. Germline assignment: CDR1 SGHTA and CDR2 FQGNSA. DNA of the CDR3: TGTGCCAGCGTCCCTAGCGGGGCCTCCTACAATGAGCAGTTCTTC. It is translated as CASVPSGASYNEQFF.

The rearrangement uses TRBV18 and TRBJ2-7; D ambiguous. Trimming cost V 0 bases and J 6 bases, with 15 bases left between them. Germline V gene data show CDR1 as KGHSH and CDR2 as LQKENI. The CDR3 runs 15 residues. The CDR3 loop is CASSPPGTRRFEQYF. CDR3 coding DNA: TGTGCCAGCTCACCACCCGGCACAAGGCGGTTCGAGCAGTACTTC.

V and J are TRBV7-3 and TRBJ2-1; 10 bases are a match to TRBD2. The CDR3 loop spans 13 amino acids. J was trimmed by 9 bases and V by 2 bases; bases with no gene match: 1. Germline V gives CDR1 SGHTA, CDR2 FQGTGA. CDR3 protein: CASSLEREGEQFF. The CDR3 DNA follows: TGTGCCAGCAGCTTAGAGCGGGAGGGTGAGCAGTTCTTC. Supplemented by reference TRBV7-3 and TRBJ2-1, the full variable domain reads GAGVSQTPSNKVTEKGKYVELRCDPISGHTALYWYRQSLGQGPEFLIYFQGTGAADDSGLPNDRFFAVRPEGSVSTLKIQRTERGDSAVYLCASSLEREGEQFFGPGTRLTVL.

This clone is medium-sized by share. This chain joins TRBV7-9 and TRBJ2-7, with TRBD1 identical over 9 bases. After removal of 1 base from V and 4 bases from J, the junction contained 8 bases not matched to a gene. Germline values: CDR1 SEHNR, CDR2 FQNEAQ (reference sequence). This CDR3 has 16 residues. The CDR3 DNA sequence: TGTGCCAGCAGCTTAGTTCTGACAGGGGGAACTTACGAGCAGTACTTC. Its translation is CASSLVLTGGTYEQYF.